These T cell receptor beta chains were read from a single sample in a study of blood T cell repertoires in COVID-19. Sequencing used immunoSEQ multiplex PCR; TCRdb keeps in-frame clones, though not all of them. The sample holds 220,000 or so clones, 80% to 90% seen once. The sequencing input was PBMCs or T cells enriched from blood (not recorded which). Receptors originate from a woman aged 18 to 35 in a cohort exposed to, infected with or recovered from COVID-19 (not recorded which). CDR3s include the opening cysteine and the closing phenylalanine or tryptophan. A D gene is named only where the DNA matches it firmly. Where a row states a size, it is once, few, many or the class of an expanded clone; other rows omit it.

>NA|NA|TRBV18
CASSPTEDNSPLHF
>NA|NA|TRBV19
CASALSGANVLTF
>NA|NA|TRBV7-2
CASGGADENEQFF
>NA|once|TRBV11-2
CASSLNGQRNTEAFF
>NA|NA|TRBV30
CAWRTEILLRRNTEAFF
>NA|NA|TRBV18
CASSPAGDTYEQYF
>NA|NA|TRBV11-2
CASSLEQGPNEAFF
>NA|once|TRBV7-5
CVRSLAMGQAYF
>NA|NA|TRBV10-3
CAISSPSTDTQYF
>NA|NA|TRBV6-5
CASSHRVGNQPQHF
>TRBD2|once|TRBV7-9
CASSPGPSGDYYNEQFF
>TRBD1|NA|TRBV4-2
CASSQDVGLRTGGRYTF
>TRBD1|once|TRBV5-5
CASSARQGIYEQYF
>NA|NA|TRBV5-1
CASSWEGTGAFF
>NA|NA|TRBV2
CASSPRQGGRAEAFF
>TRBD2|NA|TRBV4-1
CASSQPRTSVTKNIQYF
>TRBD1|NA|TRBV4-2
CASSQKIGVTGTGNTIYF
>NA|NA|TRBV7-2
CASSLGRGGNQPQHF
>TRBD1|NA|TRBV4-1
CASSQPQGAYEKLFF
>NA|NA|TRBV7-2
CASSSPAVEARDGYTF